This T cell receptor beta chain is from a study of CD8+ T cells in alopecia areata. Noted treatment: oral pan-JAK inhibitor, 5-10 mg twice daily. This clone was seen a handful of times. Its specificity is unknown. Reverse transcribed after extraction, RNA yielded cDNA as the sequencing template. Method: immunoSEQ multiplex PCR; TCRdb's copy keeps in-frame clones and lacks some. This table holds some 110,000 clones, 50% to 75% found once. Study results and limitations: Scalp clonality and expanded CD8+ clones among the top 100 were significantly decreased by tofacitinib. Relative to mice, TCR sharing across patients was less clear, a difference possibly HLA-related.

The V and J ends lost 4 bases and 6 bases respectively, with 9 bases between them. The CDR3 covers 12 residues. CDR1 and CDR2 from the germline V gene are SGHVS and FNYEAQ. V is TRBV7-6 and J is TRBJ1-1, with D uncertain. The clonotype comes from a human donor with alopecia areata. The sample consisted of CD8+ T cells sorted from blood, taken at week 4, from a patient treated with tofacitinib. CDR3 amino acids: CASSSEDAEAFF. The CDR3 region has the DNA TGTGCCAGCAGCTCGGAGGACGCTGAAGCTTTCTTT.